This TCR beta chain derives from a study of PD-1 blockade in classical Hodgkin lymphoma. Sample time point: cycle 4 day 1 (C4D1), after 6 weeks of nivolumab. All patients experienced relapse after autologous stem cell transplantation, and brentuximab vedotin exposure was variable. Patients' outcomes at their best amounted to complete response, partial response or progressive disease. General study findings and limits: Whoever responded completely had baseline diversity much like that seen in newly diagnosed patients. The study reported lower baseline TCR diversity in newly diagnosed patients than in healthy donors.

This table comes from immunoSEQ multiplex PCR, and its TCRdb copy is limited to in-frame clones, with some not included. Of 85,000 to 90,000 clones in the sample, less than 95% were seen once. Trimming removed 2 bases at V and 1 base at J, with 38 bases between. Germline CDR1 and CDR2: LGHNA and YNFKEQ. This CDR3 region has 24 residues. Comment on this clone: The antigen remains undetermined.

This TCR came from a human donor with classical Hodgkin lymphoma. The input for sequencing was peripheral blood mononuclear cells (PBMCs), taken before the fourth cycle of nivolumab. This chain links TRBV4-2 with TRBJ1-2; possibly TRBD1 for D (5 bases). CDR3 nucleotides: TGTGCCAGCAGCCAAACCTTTGTTCGGGACGACATTGGCCGGACGAGTGGGGTTAACTATGGCTACACCTTC. Translating gives CASSQTFVRDDIGRTSGVNYGYTF.